The clone carrying this T cell receptor beta chain was detected only a few times. The target antigen is unknown. Germline V gives CDR1 LGHNA, CDR2 YNFKEQ. CDR3 length equals 20 residues. After removal of 1 base from V and 7 bases from J, the junction contained 19 bases not matched to a gene. The time point was: patch test 2, 6 weeks after DPC sensitization. Treatment given: therapeutic diphenylcyclopropenone sensitization with weekly scalp DPC. Unfractionated whole blood yielded total RNA. The sample is drawn from a study of human T cells and chemical hapten exposure. As for the study in general: A mostly female patient group had alopecia areata, totalis or universalis.

TCRdb independently ran MiXCR on the RACE reads; one entry per CDR3 protein. The sample lists about 78,000 distinct CDR3 sequences; 8.5% were seen once. Points from the study as a whole: Compared with pre-sensitization or healthy control sets, expanded TCRs clustered more.

The clonotype originates from a woman aged 45-60 years with alopecia areata. Some clones in this sample may be carry-over from other donors' samples. This sample comprised whole blood, obtained in connection with sensitization to the hapten diphenylcyclopropenone (DPC). This chain links TRBV4-2 with TRBJ2-7; 13 bases align to TRBD2. The CDR3 here is CASSQVPGLAGASSFWEQYF. CDR3 bases: TGTGCCAGCAGCCAAGTCCCCGGACTAGCGGGGGCTAGTTCCTTCTGGGAGCAGTACTTC.